The text below deals with one TCR beta chain. This specimen comes from a study of OX40 agonist ivuxolimab in advanced cancers. Study details: Those treated in dose escalation had hepatocellular carcinoma, melanoma, renal cell cancer or head and neck cancer. One patient with hepatocellular carcinoma and two with cutaneous melanoma, three in all, had partial responses.

Clones were sequenced by immunoSEQ multiplex PCR, and TCRdb holds only the in-frame ones, with some missing. There are fewer than 85,000 clones in the sample; approximately 87% occur only once, and 0.75% to 0.85% lies in the top ten. Trimming removed 2 bases from V and 5 bases from J, with 18 bases in between. Germline values: CDR1 KGHSH, CDR2 LQKENI. The CDR3 extends over 16 amino acids. The chain uses TRBV18 and TRBJ2-5, with D perhaps matching TRBD2 (6 bases). Sequenced material: CD4+ or CD8+ T cells sorted from blood, taken in a trial of the OX40 agonist ivuxolimab. This receptor was obtained from an adult with an advanced solid tumor such as melanoma, head and neck, liver or kidney cancer. The CDR3 region is CASSPINLARHETQYF. The CDR3 bases are TGTGCCAGCTCACCAATTAATCTAGCGAGGCATGAGACCCAGTACTTC.